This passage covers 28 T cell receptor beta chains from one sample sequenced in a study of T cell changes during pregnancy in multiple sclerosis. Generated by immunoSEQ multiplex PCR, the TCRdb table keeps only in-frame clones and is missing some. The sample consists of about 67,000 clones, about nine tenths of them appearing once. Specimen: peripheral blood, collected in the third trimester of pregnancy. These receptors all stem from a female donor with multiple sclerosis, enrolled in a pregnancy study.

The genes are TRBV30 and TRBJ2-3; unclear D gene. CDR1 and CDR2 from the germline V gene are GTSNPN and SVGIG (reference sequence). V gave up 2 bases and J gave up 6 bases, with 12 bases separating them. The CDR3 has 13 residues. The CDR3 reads CAWSPHIVDTQYF. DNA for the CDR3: TGTGCCTGGAGTCCCCATATAGTGGATACGCAGTATTTT.

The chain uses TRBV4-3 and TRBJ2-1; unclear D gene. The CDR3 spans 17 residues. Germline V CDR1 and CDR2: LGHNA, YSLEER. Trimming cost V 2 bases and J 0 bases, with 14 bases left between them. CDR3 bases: TGCGCCAGCAGCCAATCCCCTATTGTTAGCTCCTACAATGAGCAGTTCTTC. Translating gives CASSQSPIVSSYNEQFF.

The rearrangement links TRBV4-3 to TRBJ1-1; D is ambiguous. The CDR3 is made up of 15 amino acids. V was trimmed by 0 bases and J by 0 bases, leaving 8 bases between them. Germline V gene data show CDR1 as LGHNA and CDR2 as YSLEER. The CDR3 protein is CASSQEYSLNTEAFF. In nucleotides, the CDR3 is TGCGCCAGCAGCCAAGAGTACAGCTTGAACACTGAAGCTTTCTTT.

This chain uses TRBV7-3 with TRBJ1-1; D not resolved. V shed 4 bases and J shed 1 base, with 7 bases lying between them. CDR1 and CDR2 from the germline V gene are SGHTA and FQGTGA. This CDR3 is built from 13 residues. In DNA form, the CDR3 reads TGTGCCAGCAGCTCAGTACCGAACACTGAAGCTTTCTTT. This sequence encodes CASSSVPNTEAFF.

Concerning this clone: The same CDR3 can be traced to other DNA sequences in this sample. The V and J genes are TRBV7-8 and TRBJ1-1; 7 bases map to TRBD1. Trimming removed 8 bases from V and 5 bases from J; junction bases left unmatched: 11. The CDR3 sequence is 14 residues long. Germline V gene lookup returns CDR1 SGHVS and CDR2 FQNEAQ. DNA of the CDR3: TGTGCCAGCGGCCGGGACAGAGAGGAAACTGAAGCTTTCTTT. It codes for CASGRDREETEAFF.

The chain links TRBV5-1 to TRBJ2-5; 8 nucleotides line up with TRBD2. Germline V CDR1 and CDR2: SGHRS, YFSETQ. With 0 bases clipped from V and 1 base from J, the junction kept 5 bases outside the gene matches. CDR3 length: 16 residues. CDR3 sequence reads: CASSLEPSGPQETQYF. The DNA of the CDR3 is TGCGCCAGCAGCTTGGAGCCTAGCGGGCCCCAAGAGACCCAGTACTTC.

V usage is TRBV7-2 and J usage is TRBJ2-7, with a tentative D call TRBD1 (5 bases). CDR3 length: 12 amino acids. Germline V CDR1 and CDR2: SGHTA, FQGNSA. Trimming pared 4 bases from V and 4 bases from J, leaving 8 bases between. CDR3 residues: CASSSNRYEQYF. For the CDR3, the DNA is TGTGCCAGCAGCTCGAACAGGTACGAGCAGTACTTC. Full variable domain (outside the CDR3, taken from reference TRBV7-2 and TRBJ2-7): GAGVSQSPSNKVTEKGKDVELRCDPISGHTALYWYRQSLGQGLEFLIYFQGNSAPDKSGLPSDRFSAERTGGSVSTLTIQRTQQEDSAVYLCASSSNRYEQYFGPGTRLTVT.

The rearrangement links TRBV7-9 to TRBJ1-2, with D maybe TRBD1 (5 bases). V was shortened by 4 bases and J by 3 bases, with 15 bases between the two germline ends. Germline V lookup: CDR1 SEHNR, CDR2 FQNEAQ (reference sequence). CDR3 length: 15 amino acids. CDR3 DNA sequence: TGTGCCAGCAGCTCCACGAGGACGGGGGACTATGGCTACACCTTC. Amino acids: CASSSTRTGDYGYTF.

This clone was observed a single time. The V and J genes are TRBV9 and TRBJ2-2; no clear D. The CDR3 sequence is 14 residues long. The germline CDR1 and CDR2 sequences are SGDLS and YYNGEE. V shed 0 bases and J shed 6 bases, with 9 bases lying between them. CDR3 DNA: TGTGCCAGCAGCGTAGAGGTACAGCCCGGGGAGCTGTTTTTT. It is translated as CASSVEVQPGELFF. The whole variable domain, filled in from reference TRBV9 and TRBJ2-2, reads DSGVTQTPKHLITATGQRVTLRCSPRSGDLSVYWYQQSLDQGLQFLIQYYNGEERAKGNILERFSAQQFPDLHSELNLSSLELGDSALYFCASSVEVQPGELFFGEGSRLTVL.

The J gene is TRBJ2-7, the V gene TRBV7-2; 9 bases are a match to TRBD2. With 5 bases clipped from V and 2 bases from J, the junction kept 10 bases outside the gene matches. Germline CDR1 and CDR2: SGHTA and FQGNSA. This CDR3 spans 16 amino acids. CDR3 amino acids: CASSHSLSGGAYEQYF. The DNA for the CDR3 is TGTGCCAGCAGCCACTCCCTTAGCGGGGGCGCCTACGAGCAGTACTTC.

The CDR3 spells CASSPSPNRVNYGYTF. In nucleotides, the CDR3 is TGTGCCAGCAGTCCCTCTCCGAACAGGGTGAACTATGGCTACACCTTC. The V call is TRBV27, the J call TRBJ1-2; possibly TRBD1 for D (6 bases). Looked up from germline, CDR1 is MNHEY and CDR2 is SMNVEV (reference sequence). The CDR3 consists of 16 residues. V was shortened by 5 bases and J by 2 bases, with 18 bases between the two germline ends.

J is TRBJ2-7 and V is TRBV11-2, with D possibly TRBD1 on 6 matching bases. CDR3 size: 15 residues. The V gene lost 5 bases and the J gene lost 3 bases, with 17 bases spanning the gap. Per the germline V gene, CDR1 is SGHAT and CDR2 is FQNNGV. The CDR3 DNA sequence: TGTGCCAGCAGCCCTGTGACAGGCTCAATCTACGAGCAGTACTTC. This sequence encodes CASSPVTGSIYEQYF.

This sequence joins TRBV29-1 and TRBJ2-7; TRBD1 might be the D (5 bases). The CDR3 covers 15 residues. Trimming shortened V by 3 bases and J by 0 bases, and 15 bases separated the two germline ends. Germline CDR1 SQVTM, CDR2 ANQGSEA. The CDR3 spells CSVETPRTNSYEQYF. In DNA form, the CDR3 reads TGCAGCGTTGAGACCCCACGGACAAACTCCTACGAGCAGTACTTC.

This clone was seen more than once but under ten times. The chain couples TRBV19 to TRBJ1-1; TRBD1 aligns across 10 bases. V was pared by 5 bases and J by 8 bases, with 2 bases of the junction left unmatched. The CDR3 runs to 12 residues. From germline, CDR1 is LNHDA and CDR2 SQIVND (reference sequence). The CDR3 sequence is CASSWTGGEAFF. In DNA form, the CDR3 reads TGTGCCAGTAGTTGGACAGGGGGAGAAGCTTTCTTT.

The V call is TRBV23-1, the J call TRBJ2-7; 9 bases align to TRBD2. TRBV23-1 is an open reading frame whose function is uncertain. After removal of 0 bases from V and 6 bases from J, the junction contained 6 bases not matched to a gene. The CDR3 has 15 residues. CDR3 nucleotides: TGCGCCAGCAGTCAATCGAGGACTAGCGTTTCCGAGCAGTACTTC. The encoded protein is CASSQSRTSVSEQYF.

The CDR3 here is CATSPVASLDTEAFF. CDR3 DNA sequence: TGTGCCACTTCCCCGGTGGCGAGTCTAGACACTGAAGCTTTCTTT. The V gene is TRBV6-1, the J gene TRBJ1-1; D is uncertain. From germline, CDR1 is MNHNS and CDR2 SASEGT. The V and J ends lost 10 bases and 3 bases respectively, with 21 bases between them. This CDR3 is 15 amino acids long.

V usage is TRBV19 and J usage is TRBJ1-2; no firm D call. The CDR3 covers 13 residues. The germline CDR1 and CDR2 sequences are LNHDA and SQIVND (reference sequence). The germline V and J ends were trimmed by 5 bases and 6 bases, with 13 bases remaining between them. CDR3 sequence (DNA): TGTGCCAGTAGTGGGTCCGGGGTCCATGGCTACACCTTC. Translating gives CASSGSGVHGYTF. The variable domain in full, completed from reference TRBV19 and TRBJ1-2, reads DGGITQSPKYLFRKEGQNVTLSCEQNLNHDAMYWYRQDPGQGLRLIYYSQIVNDFQKGDIAEGYSVSREKKESFPLTVTSAQKNPTAFYLCASSGSGVHGYTFGSGTRLTVV.

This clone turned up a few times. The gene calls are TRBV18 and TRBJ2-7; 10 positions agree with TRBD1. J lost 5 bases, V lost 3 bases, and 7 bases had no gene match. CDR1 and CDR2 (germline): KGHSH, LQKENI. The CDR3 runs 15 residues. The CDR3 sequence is CASSPLGTGENEQYF. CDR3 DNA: TGTGCCAGCTCACCGTTGGGGACAGGGGAAAACGAGCAGTACTTC.

CDR3 DNA sequence: TGTGCCAGCAGCTGGATTGGGGGCCGGAACACTGAAGCTTTCTTT. Translating gives CASSWIGGRNTEAFF. The chain recombines TRBV7-3 with TRBJ1-1, with D tentatively TRBD1 (6 bases). This CDR3 has 15 amino acids. Germline V gene sequence: CDR1 SGHTA, CDR2 FQGTGA. Trimming removed 4 bases at V and 1 base at J, with 13 bases between.

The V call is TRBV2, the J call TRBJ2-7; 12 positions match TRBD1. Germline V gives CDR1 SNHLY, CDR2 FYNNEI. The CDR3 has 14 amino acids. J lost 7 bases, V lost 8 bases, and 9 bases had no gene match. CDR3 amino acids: CASRAGQGAWEQYF. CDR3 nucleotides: TGTGCCAGCCGGGCGGGACAGGGGGCGTGGGAGCAGTACTTC.

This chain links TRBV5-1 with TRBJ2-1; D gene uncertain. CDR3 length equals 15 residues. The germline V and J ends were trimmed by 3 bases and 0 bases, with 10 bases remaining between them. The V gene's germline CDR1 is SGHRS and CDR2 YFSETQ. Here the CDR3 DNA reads TGCGCCAGCAGCTCATCTCCGAGCTCCTACAATGAGCAGTTCTTC. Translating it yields CASSSSPSSYNEQFF.

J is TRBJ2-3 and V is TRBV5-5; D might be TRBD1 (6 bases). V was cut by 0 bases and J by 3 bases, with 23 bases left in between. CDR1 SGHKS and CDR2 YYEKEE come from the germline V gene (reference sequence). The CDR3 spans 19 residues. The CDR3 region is CASSLDAAGTGSRTDTQYF. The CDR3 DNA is TGTGCCAGCAGCTTGGACGCGGCAGGTACAGGGAGTAGGACAGATACGCAGTATTTT.

Here the CDR3 reads CASSRTSGTYEQYF. The CDR3 DNA sequence: TGTGCCAGCAGCCGAACTAGCGGAACCTACGAGCAGTACTTC. The V gene is TRBV5-4, the J gene TRBJ2-7, with 8 bases matching TRBD2. The V gene end was trimmed by 4 bases and the J gene end by 2 bases; junction bases not matched to a gene: 5. Germline V gene data show CDR1 as SGHNT and CDR2 as YYREEE (reference sequence). This CDR3 region has 14 residues.

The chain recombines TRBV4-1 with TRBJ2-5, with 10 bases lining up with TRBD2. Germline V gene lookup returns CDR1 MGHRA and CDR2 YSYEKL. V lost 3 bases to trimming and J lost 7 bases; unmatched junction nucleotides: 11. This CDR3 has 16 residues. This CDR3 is CASSQQMGTSVWTQYF. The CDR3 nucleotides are TGCGCCAGCAGCCAGCAGATGGGGACTAGCGTTTGGACCCAGTACTTC.

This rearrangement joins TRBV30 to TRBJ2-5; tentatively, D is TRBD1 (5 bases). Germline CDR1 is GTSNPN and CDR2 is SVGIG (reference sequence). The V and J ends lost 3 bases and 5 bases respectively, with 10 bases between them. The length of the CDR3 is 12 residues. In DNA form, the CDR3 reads TGTGCCTGGAGCAGGTCAGGGGAGACCCAGTACTTC. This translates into CAWSRSGETQYF.

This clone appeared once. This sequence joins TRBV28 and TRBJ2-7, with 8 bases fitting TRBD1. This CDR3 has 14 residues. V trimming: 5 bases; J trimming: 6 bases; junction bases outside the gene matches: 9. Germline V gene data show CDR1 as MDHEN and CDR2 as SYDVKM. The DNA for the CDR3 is TGTGCCAGCAGTCCAGGACAGGGACCCGGCGAGCAGTACTTC. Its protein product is CASSPGQGPGEQYF.

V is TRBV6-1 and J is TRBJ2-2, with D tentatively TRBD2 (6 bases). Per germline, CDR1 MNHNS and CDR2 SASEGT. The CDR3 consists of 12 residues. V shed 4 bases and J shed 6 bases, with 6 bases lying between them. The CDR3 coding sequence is TGTGCCAGCAGTGCGGGGGCCGGGGAGCTGTTTTTT. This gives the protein CASSAGAGELFF.

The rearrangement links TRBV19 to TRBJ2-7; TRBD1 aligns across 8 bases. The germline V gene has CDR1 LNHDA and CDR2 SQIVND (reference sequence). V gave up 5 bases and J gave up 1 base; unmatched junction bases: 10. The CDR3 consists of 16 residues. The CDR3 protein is CASSRYGTGPSYEQYF. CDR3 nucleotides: TGTGCCAGTAGTCGGTACGGGACAGGCCCGTCCTACGAGCAGTACTTC.